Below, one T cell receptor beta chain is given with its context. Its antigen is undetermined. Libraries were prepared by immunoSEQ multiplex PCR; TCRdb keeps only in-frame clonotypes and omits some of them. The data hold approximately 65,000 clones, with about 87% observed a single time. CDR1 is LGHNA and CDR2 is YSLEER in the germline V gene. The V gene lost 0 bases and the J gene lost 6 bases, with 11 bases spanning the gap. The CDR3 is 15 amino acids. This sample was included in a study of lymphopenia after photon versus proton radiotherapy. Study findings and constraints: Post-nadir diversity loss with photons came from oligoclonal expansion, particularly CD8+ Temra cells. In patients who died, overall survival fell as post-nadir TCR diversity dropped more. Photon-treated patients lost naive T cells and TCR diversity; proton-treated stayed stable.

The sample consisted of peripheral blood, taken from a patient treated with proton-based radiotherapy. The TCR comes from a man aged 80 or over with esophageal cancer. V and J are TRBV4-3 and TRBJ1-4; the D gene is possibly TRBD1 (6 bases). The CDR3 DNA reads TGCGCCAGCAGCCAAGACAGGGGCGCAGATGAAAAACTGTTTTTT. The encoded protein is CASSQDRGADEKLFF.